The T cell receptor (beta chain) described here comes from a study of early T cells in non-severe SARS-CoV-2 infection. At the level of the study: The chains were unpaired, and the sequenced material was bulk RNA from unsorted whole blood.

The germline V gene has CDR1 SEHNR and CDR2 FQNEAQ (reference sequence). CDR3 length equals 12 residues. V dropped 4 bases and J dropped 7 bases, with 10 bases sitting between them. In the library, individual cDNA molecules carried attached unique molecular identifiers. One entry per CDR3 protein, called by TCRdb with MiXCR from the 5' RACE reads. Among about 110,000 distinct CDR3 sequences listed, around 10% were seen once. This clonotype was recorded at least ten times. This TCR came from an adult who was a healthcare worker with PCR-confirmed SARS-CoV-2 infection or an uninfected control (not recorded which). The source material was whole blood. This sequence joins TRBV7-9 and TRBJ1-1; D not resolved. This CDR3 reads CASSSRLLEAFF. As DNA, the CDR3 is TGTGCCAGCAGCTCTAGACTCCTTGAAGCTTTCTTT. Full variable domain (rest looked up from reference TRBV7-9 and TRBJ1-1): DTGVSQNPRHKITKRGQNVTFRCDPISEHNRLYWYRQTLGQGPEFLTYFQNEAQLEKSRLLSDRFSAERPKGSFSTLEIQRTEQGDSAMYLCASSSRLLEAFFGQGTRLTVV.